This T cell receptor beta chain was observed in a study of T cells in Graves' hyperthyroidism and ophthalmopathy. The source material, RNA transcripts, was used to amplify TCR beta CDR3 regions. TCR CDR3 regions were first amplified by RT-PCR with HTBI primers. MiXCR was run by TCRdb on the multiplex PCR reads, yielding one entry per CDR3 protein. The table includes around 500,000 distinct CDR3 sequences, around a fifth detected once. This clonotype was counted a few times. Sequenced material: blood. The source of this sequence is a woman in her sixties or seventies with Graves' ophthalmopathy.

This chain's CDR3 is CASSRSGGEQFF. DNA of the CDR3: TGTGCCAGCAGCCGGTCGGGAGGTGAGCAGTTCTTC. The chain joins TRBV7-2 to TRBJ2-1; 7 bases are shared with TRBD2. CDR1 is SGHTA, CDR2 FQGNSA, per germline. The CDR3 spans 12 residues. V lost 5 bases and J lost 9; bases outside the gene matches: 4.